These 21 T cell receptor beta chains were sequenced from one sample in a study of human T cells and chemical hapten exposure. The time point denotes: patch test 1, 2 weeks after DPC sensitization. The treatment: therapeutic diphenylcyclopropenone sensitization with weekly scalp DPC. Via MiXCR, TCRdb re-called the RACE reads, giving one row per CDR3 protein. Of about 57,000 distinct CDR3 sequences listed, approximately 9.3% were seen once; the top ten hold 10% to 15%. Here the sequenced sample was whole blood, taken in connection with sensitization to the hapten diphenylcyclopropenone (DPC). The origin of the receptors is a woman in her forties with alopecia areata. Some clones in this sample may be carry-over from other donors' samples.

This clonotype was counted ten times or more. The V gene is TRBV29-1, the J gene TRBJ1-5, with 9 bases that match TRBD1. Germline-derived CDR1 and CDR2 are SQVTM and ANQGSEA. CDR3 length: 13 residues. V gave up 7 bases and J gave up 4 bases; unmatched junction bases: 5. The CDR3 is CSARDRENQPQHF. For the CDR3, the DNA is TGCAGCGCTAGGGACAGGGAGAATCAGCCCCAGCATTTT.

Worth noting for this clonotype: This could be a read error, since a much larger clone is one nucleotide away. The genes are TRBV29-1 and TRBJ1-2, with D possibly TRBD1 on 5 matching bases. Looked up from germline, CDR1 is SQVTM and CDR2 is ANQGSEA. V gave up 4 bases and J gave up 7 bases, with 13 bases separating them. This CDR3 contains 12 residues. The CDR3 loop reads CSVGTRGAGYTF. The CDR3, as DNA: TGCAGCGTTGGAACAAGGGGCGCTGGCTACACCTTC. The variable domain in full, with the rest retrieved from reference TRBV29-1 and TRBJ1-2, is SAVISQKPSRDICQRGTSLTIQCQVDSQVTMMFWYRQQPGQSLTLIATANQGSEATYESGFVIDKFPISRPNLTFSTLTVSNMSPEDSSIYLCSVGTRGAGYTFGSGTRLTVV.

This clonotype has a count of ten or more. The rearrangement links TRBV4-1 to TRBJ1-1; D is undetermined. CDR1 and CDR2 from the germline V gene are MGHRA and YSYEKL. The V gene lost 0 bases and the J gene lost 7 bases, with 6 bases spanning the gap. The CDR3 loop spans 12 amino acids. CDR3: CASSQERNEAFF. The CDR3 DNA reads as TGCGCCAGCAGCCAAGAGAGGAATGAAGCTTTCTTT.

This clonotype has ten or more counts. This chain joins TRBV20-1 and TRBJ2-5; a possible D gene is TRBD1 (5 bases). Germline V gene sequence: CDR1 DFQATT, CDR2 SNEGSKA (reference sequence). The CDR3 spans 11 residues. V was pared by 5 bases and J by 6 bases, with 10 bases between. This CDR3 reads CSAGQGQTQYF. The CDR3 DNA reads TGCAGTGCTGGTCAGGGTCAGACCCAGTACTTC.

This clonotype was seen only a few times. The chain is built from TRBV10-3 and TRBJ1-1, with 10 bases matching TRBD1. From germline, CDR1 is ENHRY and CDR2 SYGVKD. Trimming took 10 bases from V and 0 from J; bases not matched to a gene: 2. The CDR3 loop spans 13 amino acids. CDR3 DNA sequence: TGTGCCACAGGGACAGGGGTGAACACTGAAGCTTTCTTT. The encoded protein is CATGTGVNTEAFF.

This clonotype was counted at least ten times. V and J are TRBV7-3 and TRBJ1-1; the match to TRBD1 covers 8 bases. The CDR3 has 13 residues. The germline CDR1 and CDR2 sequences are SGHTA and FQGTGA. Trimming removed 6 bases from V and 7 bases from J; junction bases left unmatched: 7. The CDR3 sequence is CASSLAGGFEAFF. Here the CDR3 DNA reads TGTGCCAGCAGTTTAGCAGGGGGCTTTGAAGCTTTCTTT.

This chain links TRBV7-2 with TRBJ2-5; 7 bases align to TRBD2. The CDR3 covers 16 residues. CDR1 is SGHTA, CDR2 FQGNSA, per germline. After removal of 3 bases from V and 5 bases from J, the junction contained 12 bases not matched to a gene. The CDR3 sequence: CASSLVAGVPSETQYF. The CDR3 region has the DNA TGTGCCAGCAGCTTGGTGGCGGGGGTCCCGAGCGAGACCCAGTACTTC.

This clonotype was seen a few times. The rearrangement links TRBV20-1 to TRBJ1-2, with a possible D match to TRBD1 (5 bases). Per the germline V gene, CDR1 is DFQATT and CDR2 is SNEGSKA (reference sequence). This CDR3 is 14 amino acids long. V lost 3 bases, J lost 2 bases, and 13 bases lay in between. Here the CDR3 reads CSASRQGRNYGYTF. CDR3 in DNA: TGCAGTGCTAGCAGGCAGGGAAGGAACTATGGCTACACCTTC.

The chain has TRBV12-3 or TRBV12-4 and TRBJ1-2; 8 bases are shared with TRBD1. V was clipped by 2 bases and J by 6 bases; unmatched bases: 5. The CDR3 is 14 amino acids. CDR3 DNA sequence: TGTGCCAGCAGTTTACAGGGGGCGCATCATGGCTACACCTTC. This encodes CASSLQGAHHGYTF.

This clonotype has a count of ten or more. The chain couples TRBV2 to TRBJ1-1; 11 bases are shared with TRBD1. This CDR3 has 12 amino acids. V was pared by 6 bases and J by 11 bases, with 5 bases of the junction left unmatched. Germline lookup yields CDR1 SNHLY and CDR2 FYNNEI. CDR3 loop: CASSGDRGVAFF. Written as DNA, the CDR3 is TGTGCCAGCAGCGGGGACAGGGGGGTGGCTTTCTTT.

The chain combines TRBV7-2 with TRBJ2-7; D might be TRBD2 (7 bases). Germline CDR1 SGHTA, CDR2 FQGNSA. The CDR3 loop spans 15 amino acids. The V gene lost 3 bases and the J gene lost 2 bases, with 14 bases spanning the gap. CDR3 protein: CASSFGGAGAYEQYF. The CDR3, as DNA: TGTGCCAGCAGCTTTGGGGGGGCGGGCGCCTACGAGCAGTACTTC.

There are many counts of this clonotype. The chain links TRBV7-9 to TRBJ2-7; maybe TRBD1 (6 bases). Per the germline V gene, CDR1 is SEHNR and CDR2 is FQNEAQ (reference sequence). The CDR3 has 15 amino acids. Between the trimmed V and J ends, which lost 4 bases and 4 bases, there was a span of 17 bases. CDR3 region: CASSSHGQRPYEQYF. CDR3 coding DNA: TGTGCCAGCAGCTCCCACGGACAGAGACCTTACGAGCAGTACTTC. Using reference TRBV7-9 and TRBJ2-7 for the parts outside the CDR3, the full variable domain is DTGVSQNPRHKITKRGQNVTFRCDPISEHNRLYWYRQTLGQGPEFLTYFQNEAQLEKSRLLSDRFSAERPKGSFSTLEIQRTEQGDSAMYLCASSSHGQRPYEQYFGPGTRLTVT.

The sample holds many counts of this clonotype. As DNA, the CDR3 is TGCAGTGCTAGAGATCTCACGGGACAGACTTATAATTCACCCCTCCACTTT. This gives the protein CSARDLTGQTYNSPLHF. The V call is TRBV20-1, the J call TRBJ1-6, with 7 bases matching TRBD1. The germline V gene encodes CDR1 DFQATT and CDR2 SNEGSKA (reference sequence). The CDR3 sequence is 17 residues long. The J segment lost 4 bases and the V segment lost 0 bases, leaving 9 bases of the junction unmatched.

There are many counts of this clonotype. The chain joins TRBV11-2 to TRBJ2-3; D may be TRBD2 (5 bases). V was trimmed by 5 bases and J by 5 bases, leaving 20 bases between them. CDR3 length: 16 amino acids. Germline loops: CDR1 SGHAT, CDR2 FQNNGV. CDR3 region: CASSRFKGVLQDTQYF. The CDR3 DNA follows: TGTGCCAGCAGCCGTTTTAAGGGAGTCCTCCAAGATACGCAGTATTTT. Full variable domain (rest looked up from reference TRBV11-2 and TRBJ2-3): EAGVAQSPRYKIIEKRQSVAFWCNPISGHATLYWYQQILGQGPKLLIQFQNNGVVDDSQLPKDRFSAERLKGVDSTLKIQPAKLEDSAVYLCASSRFKGVLQDTQYFGPGTRLTVL.

Many counts were recorded for this clonotype. This chain links TRBV3-1 with TRBJ2-1; D gene unclear. Germline-derived CDR1 and CDR2 are LGHDT and YNNKEL (reference sequence). V lost 1 base and J 9 bases, leaving 7 bases between the germline ends. The CDR3 is 12 amino acids. CDR3 nucleotides: TGTGCCAGCAGCCAAGGAGTAGCTGAGCAGTTCTTC. This encodes CASSQGVAEQFF.

This clonotype was picked up a small number of times. V and J are TRBV6-5 and TRBJ2-2; 9 nucleotides line up with TRBD1. V trimming: 2 bases; J trimming: 5 bases; junction bases outside the gene matches: 9. Germline lookup yields CDR1 MNHEY and CDR2 SVGAGI. The CDR3 has 17 amino acids. The DNA for the CDR3 is TGTGCCAGCAGTTACACCCCGGGACAGGGCGGGACCGGGGAGCTGTTTTTT. This sequence encodes CASSYTPGQGGTGELFF.

A few counts support this clonotype. This sequence joins TRBV28 and TRBJ2-5; no clear D gene. The V and J ends lost 4 bases and 5 bases respectively, with 8 bases between them. Germline-derived CDR1 and CDR2 are MDHEN and SYDVKM. CDR3 size: 12 residues. CDR3 DNA sequence: TGTGCCAGCAGTTCCCTAGGGGAGACCCAGTACTTC. Protein product: CASSSLGETQYF.

The chain joins TRBV27 to TRBJ2-1; 8 bases match TRBD1. The V gene end was trimmed by 5 bases and the J gene end by 8 bases; junction bases not matched to a gene: 14. CDR3 length: 16 residues. Germline V gives CDR1 MNHEY, CDR2 SMNVEV (reference sequence). The DNA of the CDR3 is TGTGCCAGCAGTATGACCTGGACAGGGTTACTCTATGAGCAGTTCTTC. Protein sequence: CASSMTWTGLLYEQFF.

This clonotype was seen many times. DNA of the CDR3: TGCAGCGTACAGATACGCTCTGGAAACACCATATATTTT. Translating gives CSVQIRSGNTIYF. The V and J genes are TRBV29-1 and TRBJ1-3, with D uncertain. The germline CDR1 and CDR2 sequences are SQVTM and ANQGSEA. V was shortened by 6 bases and J by 0 bases, with 9 bases between the two germline ends. The CDR3 loop spans 13 amino acids.

This clonotype was found many times. The chain has TRBV11-3 and TRBJ1-1; no reliable D call. Germline loops: CDR1 SGHNT, CDR2 YENEEA. Trimming left V 1 base short and J 4 bases short, with 7 bases between. The CDR3 covers 13 residues. The DNA of the CDR3 is TGTGCCAGCAGCTTAGGGAGGAGCACTGAAGCTTTCTTT. Its translation is CASSLGRSTEAFF.

Comment on this clonotype: This sequence may be a read error, since a much larger clone differs from it by one base. The chain recombines TRBV20-1 with TRBJ2-3; 8 nucleotides align to TRBD1. Germline values: CDR1 DFQATT, CDR2 SNEGSKA (reference sequence). The CDR3 runs to 14 residues. V dropped 4 bases and J dropped 6; count of bases not matched to a gene: 9. The CDR3 sequence is CSATGQEKADTQYF. In DNA form, the CDR3 reads TGCAGTGCTACGGGACAGGAAAAGGCGGATACGCAGTATTTT.